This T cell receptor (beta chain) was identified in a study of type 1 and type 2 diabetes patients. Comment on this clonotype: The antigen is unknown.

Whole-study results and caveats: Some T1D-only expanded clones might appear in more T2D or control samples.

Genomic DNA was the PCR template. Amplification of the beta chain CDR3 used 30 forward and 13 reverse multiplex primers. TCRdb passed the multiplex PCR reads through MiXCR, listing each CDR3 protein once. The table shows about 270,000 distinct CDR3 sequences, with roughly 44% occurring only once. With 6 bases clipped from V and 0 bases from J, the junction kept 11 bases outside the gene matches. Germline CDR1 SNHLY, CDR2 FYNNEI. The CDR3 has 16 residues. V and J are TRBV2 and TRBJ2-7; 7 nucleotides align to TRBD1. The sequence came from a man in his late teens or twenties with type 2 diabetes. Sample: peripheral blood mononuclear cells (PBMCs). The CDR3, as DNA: TGTGCCAGCAGGGAATCTCGACAGGGATTCTCCTACGAGCAGTACTTC. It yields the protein CASRESRQGFSYEQYF.